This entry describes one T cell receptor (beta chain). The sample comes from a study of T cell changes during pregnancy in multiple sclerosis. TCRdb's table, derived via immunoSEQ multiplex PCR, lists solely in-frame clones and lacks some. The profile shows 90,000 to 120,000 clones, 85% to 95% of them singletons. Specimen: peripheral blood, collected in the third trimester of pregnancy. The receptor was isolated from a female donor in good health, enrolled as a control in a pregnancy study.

CDR3 loop: CASSQFYRGGPGDTQYF. The CDR3 DNA sequence: TGCGCCAGCAGCCAGTTTTATCGCGGGGGCCCGGGAGATACGCAGTATTTT. V is TRBV4-3 and J is TRBJ2-3; D might be TRBD2 (7 bases). This CDR3 comprises 17 residues. V shed 3 bases and J shed 5 bases, with 21 bases lying between them. Germline CDR1 is LGHNA and CDR2 is YSLEER.